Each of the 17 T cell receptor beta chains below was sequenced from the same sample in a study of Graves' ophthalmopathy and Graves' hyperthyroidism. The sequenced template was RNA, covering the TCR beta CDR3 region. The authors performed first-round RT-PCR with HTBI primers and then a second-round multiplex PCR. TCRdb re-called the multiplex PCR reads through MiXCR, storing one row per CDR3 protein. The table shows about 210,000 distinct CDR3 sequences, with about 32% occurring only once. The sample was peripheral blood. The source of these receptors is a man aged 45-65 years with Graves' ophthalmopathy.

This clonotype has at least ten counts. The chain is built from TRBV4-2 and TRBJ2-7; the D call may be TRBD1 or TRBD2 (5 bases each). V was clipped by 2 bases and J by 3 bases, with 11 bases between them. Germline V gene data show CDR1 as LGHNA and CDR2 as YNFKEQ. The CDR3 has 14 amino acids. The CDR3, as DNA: TGTGCCAGCAGCCAAACCGGGGCGAACTACGAGCAGTACTTC. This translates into CASSQTGANYEQYF.

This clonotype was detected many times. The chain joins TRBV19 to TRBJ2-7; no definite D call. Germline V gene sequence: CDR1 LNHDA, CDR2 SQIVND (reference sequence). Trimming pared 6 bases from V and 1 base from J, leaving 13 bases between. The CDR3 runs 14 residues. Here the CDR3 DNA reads TGTGCCAGTAGCGGCAGCCATCCTTCCTACGAGCAGTACTTC. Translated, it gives CASSGSHPSYEQYF.

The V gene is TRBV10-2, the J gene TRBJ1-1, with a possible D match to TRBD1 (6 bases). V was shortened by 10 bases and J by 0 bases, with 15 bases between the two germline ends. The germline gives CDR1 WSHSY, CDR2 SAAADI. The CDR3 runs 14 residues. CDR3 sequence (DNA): TGCGCCACCAAACCGGGACATCTGAACACTGAAGCTTTCTTT. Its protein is CATKPGHLNTEAFF.

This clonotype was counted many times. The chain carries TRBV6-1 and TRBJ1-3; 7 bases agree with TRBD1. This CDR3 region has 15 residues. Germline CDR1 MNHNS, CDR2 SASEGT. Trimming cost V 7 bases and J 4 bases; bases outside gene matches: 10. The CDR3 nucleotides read TGTGCCAGCACCGAGAGGCAGGGGGTGGGAAACACCATATATTTT. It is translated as CASTERQGVGNTIYF.

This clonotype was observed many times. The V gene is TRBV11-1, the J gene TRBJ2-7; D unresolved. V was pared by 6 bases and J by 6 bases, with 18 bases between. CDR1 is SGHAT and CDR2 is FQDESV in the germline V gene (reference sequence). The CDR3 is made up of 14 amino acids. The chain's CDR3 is CASSYVRNVGEQYF. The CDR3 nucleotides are TGTGCCAGCAGTTACGTACGGAATGTTGGCGAGCAGTACTTC.

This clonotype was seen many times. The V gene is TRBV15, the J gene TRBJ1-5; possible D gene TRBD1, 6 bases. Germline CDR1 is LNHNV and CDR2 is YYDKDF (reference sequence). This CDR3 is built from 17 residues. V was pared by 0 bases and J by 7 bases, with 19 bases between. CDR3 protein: CATSRDPPGHGKQPQHF. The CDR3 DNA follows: TGTGCCACCAGCAGAGATCCTCCGGGACATGGAAAACAGCCCCAGCATTTT.

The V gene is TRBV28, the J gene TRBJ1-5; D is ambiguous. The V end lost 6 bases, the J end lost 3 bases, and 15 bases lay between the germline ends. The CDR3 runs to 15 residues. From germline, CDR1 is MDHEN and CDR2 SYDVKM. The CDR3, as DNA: TGTGCCAGCAGCCCACCTCAGGTTCCCAATCAGCCCCAGCATTTT. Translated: CASSPPQVPNQPQHF.

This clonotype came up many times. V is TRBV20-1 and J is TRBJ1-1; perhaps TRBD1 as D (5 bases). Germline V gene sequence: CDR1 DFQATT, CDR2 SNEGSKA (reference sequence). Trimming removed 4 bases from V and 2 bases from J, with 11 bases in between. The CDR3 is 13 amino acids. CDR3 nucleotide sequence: TGCAGTGCTATAGGGGCGGGAAACACTGAAGCTTTCTTT. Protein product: CSAIGAGNTEAFF.

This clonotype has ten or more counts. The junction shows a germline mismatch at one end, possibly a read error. The CDR3: CVSKEREGLGETQYF. CDR3 nucleotide sequence: TGTGTCAGCAAAGAACGGGAGGGCCTTGGGGAGACCCAGTACTTC. V is TRBV2 and J is TRBJ2-5, with 8 bases fitting TRBD2. Per the germline V gene, CDR1 is SNHLY and CDR2 is FYNNEI. The CDR3 runs to 15 residues. The full variable domain, completed using reference TRBV2 and TRBJ2-5, is EPEVTQTPSHQVTQMGQEVILRCVPISNHLYFYWYRQILGQKVEFLVSFYNNEISEKSEIFDDQFSVERPDGSNFTLKIRSTKLEDSAMYFCVSKEREGLGETQYFGPGTRLLVL.

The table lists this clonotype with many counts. CDR3 nucleotides: TGTGCCAGCAGCTCAGCCCCTTCCTACGAGCAGTACTTC. This codes for CASSSAPSYEQYF. The chain carries TRBV11-2 and TRBJ2-7; D remains unclear. V was pared by 4 bases and J by 1 base, with 8 bases between. CDR1 and CDR2 (germline): SGHAT, FQNNGV. This CDR3 has 13 residues.

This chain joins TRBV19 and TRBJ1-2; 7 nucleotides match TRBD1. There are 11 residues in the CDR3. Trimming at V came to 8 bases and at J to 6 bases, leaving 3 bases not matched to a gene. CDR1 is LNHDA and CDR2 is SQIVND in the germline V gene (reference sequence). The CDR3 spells CASGQVHGYTF. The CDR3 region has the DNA TGTGCCAGTGGACAGGTCCATGGCTACACCTTC.

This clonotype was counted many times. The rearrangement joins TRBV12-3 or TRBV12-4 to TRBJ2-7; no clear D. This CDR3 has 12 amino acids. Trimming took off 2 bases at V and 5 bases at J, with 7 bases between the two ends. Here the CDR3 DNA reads TGTGCCAGCAGTTTACTAGTCCACGAGCAGTACTTC. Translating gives CASSLLVHEQYF.

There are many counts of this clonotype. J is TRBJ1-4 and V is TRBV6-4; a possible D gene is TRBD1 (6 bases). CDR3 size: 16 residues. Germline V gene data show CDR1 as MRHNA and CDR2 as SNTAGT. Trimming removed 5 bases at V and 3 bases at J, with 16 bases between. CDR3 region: CASSQTGVAANEKLFF. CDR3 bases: TGTGCCAGCAGTCAGACAGGCGTGGCGGCTAATGAAAAACTGTTTTTT.

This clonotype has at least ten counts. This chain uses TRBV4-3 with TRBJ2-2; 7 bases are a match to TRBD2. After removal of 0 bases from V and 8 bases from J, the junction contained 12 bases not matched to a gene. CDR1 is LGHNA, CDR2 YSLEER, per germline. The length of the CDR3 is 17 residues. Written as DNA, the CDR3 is TGCGCCAGCAGCCAAGAGATAGGATCGAGCGGGGCGGGGGAGCTGTTTTTT. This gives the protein CASSQEIGSSGAGELFF.

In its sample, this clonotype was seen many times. The CDR3 nucleotides read TGTGCCAGCAGCGTAGAAGGGAAAACTGAAGCTTTCTTT. Residues: CASSVEGKTEAFF. The chain joins TRBV9 to TRBJ1-1; D uncertain. V lost 0 bases and J 5 bases, leaving 8 bases between the germline ends. CDR3 length: 13 amino acids. Germline V CDR1 and CDR2: SGDLS, YYNGEE. Drawing the rest from reference TRBV9 and TRBJ1-1, the complete variable domain is DSGVTQTPKHLITATGQRVTLRCSPRSGDLSVYWYQQSLDQGLQFLIQYYNGEERAKGNILERFSAQQFPDLHSELNLSSLELGDSALYFCASSVEGKTEAFFGQGTRLTVV.

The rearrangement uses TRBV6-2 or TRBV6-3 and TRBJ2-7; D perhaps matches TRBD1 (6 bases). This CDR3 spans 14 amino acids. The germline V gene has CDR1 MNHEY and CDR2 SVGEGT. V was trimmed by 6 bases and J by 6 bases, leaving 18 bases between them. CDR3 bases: TGTGCCAGCAGCCACGACAGGACACGGCCCGAGCAGTACTTC. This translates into CASSHDRTRPEQYF.

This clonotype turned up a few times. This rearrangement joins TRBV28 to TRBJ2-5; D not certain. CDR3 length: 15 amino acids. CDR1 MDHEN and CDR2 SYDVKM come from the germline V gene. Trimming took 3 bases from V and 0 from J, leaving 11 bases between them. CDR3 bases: TGTGCCAGCAGTTTGGTCCAGGTTTACCAAGAGACCCAGTACTTC. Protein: CASSLVQVYQETQYF.